This T cell receptor beta chain was sequenced for a study of blood T cell repertoires in COVID-19. About the study: PBMCs, B-cell-depleted T cells, or T cells were the source of the cDNA or gDNA that made up the material.

Trimming shortened V by 6 bases and J by 2 bases, and 15 bases separated the two germline ends. The CDR3 extends over 15 amino acids. Per the germline V gene, CDR1 is SEHNR and CDR2 is FQNEAQ (reference sequence). As originally analysed: From reference gene primer amplification, estimates of nucleated cell counts were derived. Sequencing was performed with immunoSEQ multiplex PCR; in TCRdb, only in-frame clones are kept and a portion is missing. V and J calls and clone size are those listed in that table; D and trimming were worked out from the DNA. The sample consists of tens of thousands of clones, about 91% of them appearing once.

Sequencing was carried out using peripheral blood. This receptor was taken from a human donor in a cohort sampled during active COVID-19. This sequence joins TRBV7-9 and TRBJ2-3, with D tentatively TRBD2 (6 bases). DNA of the CDR3: TGTGCCAGCAGAGCGAATAGCGGACCCACAGATACGCAGTATTTT. It yields the protein CASRANSGPTDTQYF.